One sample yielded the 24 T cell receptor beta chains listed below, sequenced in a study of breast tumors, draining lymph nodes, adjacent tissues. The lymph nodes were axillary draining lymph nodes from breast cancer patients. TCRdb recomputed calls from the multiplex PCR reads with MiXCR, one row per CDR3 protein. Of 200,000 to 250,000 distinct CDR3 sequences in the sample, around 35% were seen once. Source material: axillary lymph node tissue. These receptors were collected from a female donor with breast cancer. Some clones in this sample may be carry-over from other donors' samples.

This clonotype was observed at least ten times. The CDR3 DNA sequence: TGCAGTGCTAGAGATAATAGACAGACCTCGGGAAATAATTCACCCCTCCACTTT. It is translated as CSARDNRQTSGNNSPLHF. V usage is TRBV20-1 and J usage is TRBJ1-6, with D possibly matching TRBD1 (5 bases). CDR3 length: 18 amino acids. Looked up from germline, CDR1 is DFQATT and CDR2 is SNEGSKA (reference sequence). Trimming shortened V by 0 bases and J by 5 bases, and 20 bases separated the two germline ends.

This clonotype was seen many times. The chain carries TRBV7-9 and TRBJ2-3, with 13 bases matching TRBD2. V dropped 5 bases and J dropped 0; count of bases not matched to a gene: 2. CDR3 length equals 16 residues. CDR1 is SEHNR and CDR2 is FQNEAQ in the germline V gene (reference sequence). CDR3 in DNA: TGTGCCAGCAGCCGGGGACTAGCGGGGAGCACAGATACGCAGTATTTT. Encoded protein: CASSRGLAGSTDTQYF.

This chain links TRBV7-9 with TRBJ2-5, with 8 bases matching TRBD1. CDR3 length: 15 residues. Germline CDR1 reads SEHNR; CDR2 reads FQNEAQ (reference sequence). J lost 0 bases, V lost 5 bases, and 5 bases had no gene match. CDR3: CASSPGTGNQETQYF. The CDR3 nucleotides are TGTGCCAGCAGCCCCGGGACAGGCAACCAAGAGACCCAGTACTTC.

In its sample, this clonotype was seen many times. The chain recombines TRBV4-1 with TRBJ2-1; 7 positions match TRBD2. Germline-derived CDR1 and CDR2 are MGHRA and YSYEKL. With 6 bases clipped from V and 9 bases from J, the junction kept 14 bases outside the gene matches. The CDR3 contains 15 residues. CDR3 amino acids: CASRRPTGGFSEQFF. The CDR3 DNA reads TGCGCCAGCAGACGGCCCACCGGGGGGTTTAGTGAGCAGTTCTTC.

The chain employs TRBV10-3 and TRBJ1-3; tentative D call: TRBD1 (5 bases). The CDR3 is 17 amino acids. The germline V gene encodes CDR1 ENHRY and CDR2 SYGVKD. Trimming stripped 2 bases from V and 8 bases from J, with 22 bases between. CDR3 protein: CAISEEPRDPYGYTIYF. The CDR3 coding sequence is TGTGCCATCAGTGAGGAGCCCAGGGACCCATATGGCTACACCATATATTTT.

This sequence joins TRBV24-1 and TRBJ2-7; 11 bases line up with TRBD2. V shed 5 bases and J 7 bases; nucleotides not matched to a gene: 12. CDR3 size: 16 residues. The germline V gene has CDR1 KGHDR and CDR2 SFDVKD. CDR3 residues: CATSGSSGRSAREQYF. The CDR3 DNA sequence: TGTGCCACCAGTGGGTCTAGCGGGAGGAGCGCGAGGGAGCAGTACTTC.

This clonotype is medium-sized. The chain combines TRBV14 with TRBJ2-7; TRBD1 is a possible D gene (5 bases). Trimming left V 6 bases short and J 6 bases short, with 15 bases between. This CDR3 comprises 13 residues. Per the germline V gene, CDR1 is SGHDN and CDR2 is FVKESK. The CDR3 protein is CASSPLPQGEQYF. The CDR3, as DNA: TGTGCCAGCAGTCCCCTACCCCAGGGCGAGCAGTACTTC.

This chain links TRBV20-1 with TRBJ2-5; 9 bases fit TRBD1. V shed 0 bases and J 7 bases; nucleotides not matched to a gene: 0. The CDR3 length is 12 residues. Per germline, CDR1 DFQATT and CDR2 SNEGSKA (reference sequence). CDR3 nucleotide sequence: TGCAGTGCTAGAGAGGGACAGGGGACCCAGTACTTC. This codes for CSAREGQGTQYF.

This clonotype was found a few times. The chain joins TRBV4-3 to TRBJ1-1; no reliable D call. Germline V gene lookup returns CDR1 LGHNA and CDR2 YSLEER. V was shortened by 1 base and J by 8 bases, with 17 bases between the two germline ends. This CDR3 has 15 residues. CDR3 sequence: CASSQASNDVDEAFF. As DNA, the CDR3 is TGCGCCAGCAGCCAAGCATCCAATGATGTAGACGAAGCTTTCTTT.

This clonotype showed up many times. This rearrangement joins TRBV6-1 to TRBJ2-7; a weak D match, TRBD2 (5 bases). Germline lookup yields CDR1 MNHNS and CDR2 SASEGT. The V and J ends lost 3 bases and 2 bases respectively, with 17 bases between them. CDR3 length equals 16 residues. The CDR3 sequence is CASSDAVGGATYEQYF. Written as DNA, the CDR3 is TGTGCCAGCAGTGATGCGGTAGGAGGTGCAACCTACGAGCAGTACTTC.

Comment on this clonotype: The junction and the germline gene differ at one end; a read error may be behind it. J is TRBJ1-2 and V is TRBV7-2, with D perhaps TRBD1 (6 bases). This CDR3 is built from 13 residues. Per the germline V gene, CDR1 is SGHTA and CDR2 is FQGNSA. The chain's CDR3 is CASRPRQAYGCTF. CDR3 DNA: TGTGCCAGCAGGCCTAGACAGGCCTATGGCTGCACCTTC.

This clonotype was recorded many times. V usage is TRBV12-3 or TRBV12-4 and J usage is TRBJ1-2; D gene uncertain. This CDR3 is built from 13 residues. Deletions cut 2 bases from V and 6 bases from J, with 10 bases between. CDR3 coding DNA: TGTGCCAGCAGTTTAAGGCGTATCGATGGCTACACCTTC. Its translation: CASSLRRIDGYTF.

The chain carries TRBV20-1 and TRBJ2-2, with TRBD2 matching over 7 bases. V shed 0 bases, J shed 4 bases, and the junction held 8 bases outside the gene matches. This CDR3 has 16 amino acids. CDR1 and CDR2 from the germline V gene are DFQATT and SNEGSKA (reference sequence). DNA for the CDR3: TGCAGTGCTAGAGAGGAACGGCGGGGGTCCACCGGGGAGCTGTTTTTT. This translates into CSAREERRGSTGELFF.

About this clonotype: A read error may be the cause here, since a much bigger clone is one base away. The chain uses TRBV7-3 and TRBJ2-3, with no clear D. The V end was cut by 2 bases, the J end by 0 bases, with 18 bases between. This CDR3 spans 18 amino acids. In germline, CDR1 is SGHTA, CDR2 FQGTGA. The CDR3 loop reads CASSLVGRALRSTDTQYF. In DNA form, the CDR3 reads TGTGCCAGCAGCTTAGTCGGCCGGGCCCTCCGTAGCACAGATACGCAGTATTTT.

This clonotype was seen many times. This CDR3 reads CASSFTRNTDTQYF. The DNA for the CDR3 is TGTGCCAGCAGCTTTACCAGAAACACAGATACGCAGTATTTT. The chain couples TRBV11-2 to TRBJ2-3; D uncertain. The CDR3 covers 14 residues. CDR1 is SGHAT and CDR2 is FQNNGV in the germline V gene. V was clipped by 3 bases and J by 2 bases, with 9 bases between them.

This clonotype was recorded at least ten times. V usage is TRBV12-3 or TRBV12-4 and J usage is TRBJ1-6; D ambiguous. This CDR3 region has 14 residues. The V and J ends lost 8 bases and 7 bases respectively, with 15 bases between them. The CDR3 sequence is CASRLSAQNSPLHF. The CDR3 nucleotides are TGTGCCAGCCGCCTCAGCGCCCAAAATTCACCCCTCCACTTT.

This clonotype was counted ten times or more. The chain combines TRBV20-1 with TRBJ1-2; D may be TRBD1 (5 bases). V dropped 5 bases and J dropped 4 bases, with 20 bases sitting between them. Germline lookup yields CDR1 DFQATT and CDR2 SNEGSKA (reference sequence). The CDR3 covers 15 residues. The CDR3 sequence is CSAPELRSGLYGYTF. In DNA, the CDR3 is TGCAGTGCTCCAGAGCTCAGGTCAGGGCTCTATGGCTACACCTTC.

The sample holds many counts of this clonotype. The CDR3: CASSPSHTSGGTGELFF. CDR3 nucleotides: TGTGCCAGCAGCCCATCCCACACTAGCGGGGGCACCGGGGAGCTGTTTTTT. V and J are TRBV11-2 and TRBJ2-2; 11 positions agree with TRBD2. V trimming: 5 bases; J trimming: 4 bases; junction bases outside the gene matches: 9. CDR3 length equals 17 residues. Germline-derived CDR1 and CDR2 are SGHAT and FQNNGV.

The CDR3, as DNA: TGTGCCAGCAGCGTAGAGGGAGGGCCCCACAATGAGCAGTTCTTC. It encodes CASSVEGGPHNEQFF. This chain joins TRBV9 and TRBJ2-1, with 7 nucleotides matching TRBD2. Germline V gives CDR1 SGDLS, CDR2 YYNGEE. There are 15 residues in the CDR3. Unmatched junction bases numbered 5, after V lost 0 bases and J lost 5 bases. Full variable domain (missing parts from reference TRBV9 and TRBJ2-1): DSGVTQTPKHLITATGQRVTLRCSPRSGDLSVYWYQQSLDQGLQFLIQYYNGEERAKGNILERFSAQQFPDLHSELNLSSLELGDSALYFCASSVEGGPHNEQFFGPGTRLTVL.

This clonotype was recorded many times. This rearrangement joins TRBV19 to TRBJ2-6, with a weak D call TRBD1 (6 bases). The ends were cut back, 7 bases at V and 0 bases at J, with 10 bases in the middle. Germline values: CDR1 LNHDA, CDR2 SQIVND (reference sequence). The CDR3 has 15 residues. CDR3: CASIQGSSGANVLTF. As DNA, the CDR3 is TGTGCCAGTATACAGGGCAGCTCTGGGGCCAACGTCCTGACTTTC.

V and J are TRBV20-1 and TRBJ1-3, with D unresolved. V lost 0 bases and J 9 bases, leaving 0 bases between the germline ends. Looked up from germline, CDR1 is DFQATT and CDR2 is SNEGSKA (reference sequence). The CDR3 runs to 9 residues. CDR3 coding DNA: TGCAGTGCTAGAGACACCATATATTTT. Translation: CSARDTIYF.

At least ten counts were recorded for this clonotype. CDR3 coding DNA: TGTGCCAGTAGTACCGGGACTAGCGGGAGCCCAGATACGCAGTATTTT. This encodes CASSTGTSGSPDTQYF. The V and J genes are TRBV19 and TRBJ2-3; 14 bases match TRBD2. V shed 4 bases, J shed 4 bases, and the junction held 4 bases outside the gene matches. Per the germline V gene, CDR1 is LNHDA and CDR2 is SQIVND (reference sequence). This CDR3 has 16 amino acids.

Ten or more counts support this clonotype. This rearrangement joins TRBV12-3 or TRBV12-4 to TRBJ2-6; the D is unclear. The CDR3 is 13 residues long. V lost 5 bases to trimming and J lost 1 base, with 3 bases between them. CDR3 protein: CASSGSGANVLTF. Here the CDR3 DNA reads TGTGCCAGCAGTGGGTCTGGGGCCAACGTCCTGACTTTC.

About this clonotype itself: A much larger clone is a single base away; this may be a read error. The CDR3 here is CASSLPGGTAKGNEQYF. CDR3 sequence (DNA): TGTGCCAGCAGCTTACCGGGGGGTACCGCGAAAGGAAATGAGCAGTACTTC. This chain links TRBV7-2 with TRBJ2-1, with 7 bases matching TRBD2. The DNA end favors TRBJ2-7, so the J call may be wrong. Germline V gene sequence: CDR1 SGHTA, CDR2 FQGNSA. This CDR3 spans 17 amino acids.